This TCR beta chain came from a study of T cells of healthy individuals. Germline CDR1 reads SGHTA; CDR2 reads FQGNSA. The CDR3 is 15 residues long. The ends were cut back, 2 bases at V and 4 bases at J, with 14 bases in the middle. The sample holds many counts of this clonotype. TCRdb independently ran MiXCR on the 5' RACE reads; one entry per CDR3 protein. In the table there are around 100,000 distinct CDR3 sequences, under 20% of which are singletons. V is TRBV7-2 and J is TRBJ1-1; D remains unclear. The origin of this receptor is a human donor in good health. The CDR3 DNA is TGTGCCAGCAGCTTACTGTATTCTTTGCGCACTGAAGCTTTCTTT. Amino acids: CASSLLYSLRTEAFF.